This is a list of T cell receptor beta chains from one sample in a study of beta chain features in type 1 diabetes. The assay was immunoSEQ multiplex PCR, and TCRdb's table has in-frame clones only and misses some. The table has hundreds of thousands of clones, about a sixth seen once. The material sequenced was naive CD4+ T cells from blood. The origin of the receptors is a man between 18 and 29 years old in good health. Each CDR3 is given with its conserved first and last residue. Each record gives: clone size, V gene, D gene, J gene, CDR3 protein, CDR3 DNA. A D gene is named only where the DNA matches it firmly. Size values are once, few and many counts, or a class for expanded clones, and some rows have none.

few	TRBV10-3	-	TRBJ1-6	CAITPGRGLESPLHF	TGTGCCATCACCCCTGGGAGGGGACTGGAGTCACCCCTCCACTTT
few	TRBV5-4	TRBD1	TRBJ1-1	CASSNTPGTAITEAFF	TGTGCCAGCAGCAACACCCCCGGGACAGCGATCACTGAAGCTTTCTTT
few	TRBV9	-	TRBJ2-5	CASSVVGAGETQYF	TGTGCCAGCAGCGTAGTGGGGGCGGGAGAGACCCAGTACTTC
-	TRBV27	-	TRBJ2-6	CASSLSPLSSGANVLTF	TGTGCCAGCAGTTTGAGCCCCCTCAGCTCTGGGGCCAACGTCCTGACTTTC
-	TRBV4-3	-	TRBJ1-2	CASSQDMNLGGYNYGYTF	TGCGCCAGCAGCCAAGATATGAATCTCGGGGGATATAACTATGGCTACACCTTC
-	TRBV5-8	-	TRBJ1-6	CASSLWRTNSPLHF	TGTGCCAGCAGCTTGTGGCGGACTAATTCACCCCTCCACTTT
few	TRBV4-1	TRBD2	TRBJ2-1	CASSQSSGGKYNEQFF	TGCGCCAGCAGCCAAAGCAGCGGGGGGAAATACAATGAGCAGTTCTTC
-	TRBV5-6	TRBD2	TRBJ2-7	CASSLAYGLAGPYEQYF	TGTGCCAGCAGCTTGGCCTATGGACTAGCGGGGCCTTACGAGCAGTACTTC
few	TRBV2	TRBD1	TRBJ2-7	CASRTGNEQYF	TGTGCCAGCAGGACAGGGAACGAGCAGTACTTC
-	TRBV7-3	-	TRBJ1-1	CASSFSLNTEAFF	TGTGCCAGCAGCTTTTCTCTGAACACTGAAGCTTTCTTT
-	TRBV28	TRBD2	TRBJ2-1	CASIPRGTTVNEQFF	TGTGCCAGCATCCCGCGGGGGACTACCGTCAATGAGCAGTTCTTC
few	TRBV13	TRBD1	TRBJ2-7	CASRKSGTGTLYEQYF	TGTGCCAGCAGAAAGTCCGGGACAGGCACCCTCTACGAGCAGTACTTC
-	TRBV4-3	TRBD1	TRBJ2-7	CASSPNEIGGTGGYEQYF	TGCGCCAGCAGCCCAAACGAAATTGGCGGGACAGGGGGATACGAGCAGTACTTC
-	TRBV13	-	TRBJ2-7	CASSGRGFDSYEQYF	TGTGCCAGCAGCGGGCGGGGTTTTGACTCCTACGAGCAGTACTTC
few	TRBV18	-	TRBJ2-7	CASSPQAAYEQYF	TGTGCCAGCTCACCTCAGGCAGCCTACGAGCAGTACTTC
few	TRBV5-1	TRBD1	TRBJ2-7	CASSLGQGFGSYEQYF	TGCGCCAGCAGCTTGGGACAGGGGTTCGGCTCCTACGAGCAGTACTTC
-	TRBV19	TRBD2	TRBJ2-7	CASRLAGTYEQYF	TGTGCCAGCCGACTAGCGGGAACCTACGAGCAGTACTTC
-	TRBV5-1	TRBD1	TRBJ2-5	CASSIRTGGPVDQETQYF	TGCGCCAGCAGCATACGGACAGGCGGCCCGGTGGACCAAGAGACCCAGTACTTC